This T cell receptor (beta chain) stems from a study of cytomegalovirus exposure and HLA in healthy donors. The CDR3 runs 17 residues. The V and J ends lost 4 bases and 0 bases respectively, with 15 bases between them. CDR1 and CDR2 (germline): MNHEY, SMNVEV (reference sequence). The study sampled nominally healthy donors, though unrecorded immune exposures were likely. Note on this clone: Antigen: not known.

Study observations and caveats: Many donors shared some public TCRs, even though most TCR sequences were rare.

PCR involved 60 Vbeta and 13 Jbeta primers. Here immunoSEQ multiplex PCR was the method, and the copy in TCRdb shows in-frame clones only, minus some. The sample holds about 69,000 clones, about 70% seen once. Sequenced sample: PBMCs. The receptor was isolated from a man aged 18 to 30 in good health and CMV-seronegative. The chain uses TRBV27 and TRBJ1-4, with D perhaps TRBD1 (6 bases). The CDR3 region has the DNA TGTGCCAGCAGTTCAAGAGACAGGCCTGCAACTAATGAAAAACTGTTTTTT. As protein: CASSSRDRPATNEKLFF.